A selection of T cell receptor beta chains follows, all from one sample in a study of spatial heterogeneity in lung cancer. From the 5' RACE reads, TCRdb called clonotypes with MiXCR, one entry per CDR3 protein. The data hold 35,000 to 55,000 distinct CDR3 sequences, with approximately 7% observed a single time. Sequenced here: PBMCs, sampled at surgery. The receptors stem from a female donor with early-stage non-small cell lung cancer. CDR3s leave out the opening cysteine and the closing phenylalanine or tryptophan. The order of the fields is J gene, V gene, clone size, CDR3 protein. Only part of the rows carry a size: once, few, many, or a class if the clone is expanded.

TRBJ2-1 TRBV12-3/TRBV12-4 NA ASSFSTSGGYNEQF
TRBJ2-3 TRBV7-9 NA ASSSGVGPDTQY
TRBJ1-2 TRBV5-1 many ASSLDRANYGYT
TRBJ1-6 TRBV20-1 few SARAGVEIYNSPLH
TRBJ1-5 TRBV5-1 NA ASSLSPTGDSNQPQH
TRBJ2-2 TRBV7-9 many ASSLVGGNVGTGELF
TRBJ2-1 TRBV7-6 NA ASSSISAGGAKDEQF
TRBJ2-2 TRBV10-3 many AISDPLNTGELF
TRBJ1-2 TRBV28 few ASSSGAGYGYT
TRBJ1-4 TRBV5-1 many ASSTGQGDEKLF
TRBJ2-1 TRBV19 many ASTGDARNEQF
TRBJ1-4 TRBV28 many ASSRTGGTLAEKLF
TRBJ2-7 TRBV12-3/TRBV12-4 many ASSPGGAVH
TRBJ2-1 TRBV2 few ASIAGAYNEQF
TRBJ2-2 TRBV20-1 many SARVGGFGELF
TRBJ1-6 TRBV24-1 few ATSDGTRIH
TRBJ2-7 TRBV6-5 many ASSYGRGEQY
TRBJ2-5 TRBV5-6 few ASSSDYQETQY
TRBJ1-5 TRBV7-2 few ASSPRPLGASNQPQH
TRBJ2-2 TRBV3-1 many ASSLSPSAGKYGELF
TRBJ1-6 TRBV28 few ASRGRVGDNSPLH
TRBJ1-1 TRBV6-2/TRBV6-3 many ASSYSDEAF
TRBJ1-6 TRBV27 NA ASSLIDRGYNSPLH
TRBJ2-1 TRBV5-1 NA ASSPGLAGRDEQF
TRBJ2-7 TRBV10-3 many AISESSTGGYEQY
TRBJ2-2 TRBV10-1 few ASSESVASANTGELF
TRBJ2-3 TRBV10-3 many AIEGNTDTQY
TRBJ2-5 TRBV18 few ASSSDTQETQY
TRBJ2-7 TRBV4-1 few ASSQAQRYEQY
TRBJ2-7 TRBV5-1 few ASSLGLAGSYEQY
TRBJ2-7 TRBV28 NA ASSLASPGEQY
TRBJ2-4 TRBV19 NA ASSNGYDKNIQY
TRBJ2-3 TRBV19 NA ASSLRRTDTQY
TRBJ1-5 TRBV5-1 few ASSFGGDQPQH
TRBJ2-1 TRBV10-2 many ASSVGGRGNEQF
TRBJ2-2 TRBV5-1 few ASSSFITSGDMSGELF
TRBJ1-3 TRBV7-2 few ASSPNEAPSGNTIY
TRBJ2-5 TRBV4-1 few ASSHETPAPQETQY
TRBJ2-5 TRBV5-1 NA ASSFNRAGQETQY
TRBJ2-1 TRBV5-6 few ASSEPPGLGGEQF
TRBJ2-3 TRBV9 NA ASSVAGDTQY
TRBJ2-5 TRBV10-3 NA AISESQLEQETQY
TRBJ2-2 TRBV4-1 NA ASSHQGLNTGELF
TRBJ1-6 TRBV12-3/TRBV12-4 few ASSLTGDNSPLH
TRBJ2-7 TRBV24-1 many ATSDPGQMREQY
TRBJ1-1 TRBV10-2 NA ASTGTGGTFADTEAF
TRBJ1-6 TRBV12-3/TRBV12-4 NA ASSLGRPNNSPLH
TRBJ1-3 TRBV20-1 many SARSWTPGNTIY
TRBJ1-2 TRBV12-3/TRBV12-4 many ASSLSEASYGYT
TRBJ1-5 TRBV4-2 few ASSLDWRGKQPQH